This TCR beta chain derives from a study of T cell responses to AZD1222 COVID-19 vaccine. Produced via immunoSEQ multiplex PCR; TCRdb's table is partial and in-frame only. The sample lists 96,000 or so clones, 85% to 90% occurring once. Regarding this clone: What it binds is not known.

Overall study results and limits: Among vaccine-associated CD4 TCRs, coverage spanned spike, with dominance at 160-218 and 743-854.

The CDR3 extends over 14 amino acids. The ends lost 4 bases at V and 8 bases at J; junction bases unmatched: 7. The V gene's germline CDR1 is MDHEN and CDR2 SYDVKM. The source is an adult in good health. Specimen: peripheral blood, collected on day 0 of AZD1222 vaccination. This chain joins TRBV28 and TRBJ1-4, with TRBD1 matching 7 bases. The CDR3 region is CASSYTGEGEKLFF. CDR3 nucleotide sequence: TGTGCCAGCAGTTACACAGGGGAAGGAGAAAAACTGTTTTTT.